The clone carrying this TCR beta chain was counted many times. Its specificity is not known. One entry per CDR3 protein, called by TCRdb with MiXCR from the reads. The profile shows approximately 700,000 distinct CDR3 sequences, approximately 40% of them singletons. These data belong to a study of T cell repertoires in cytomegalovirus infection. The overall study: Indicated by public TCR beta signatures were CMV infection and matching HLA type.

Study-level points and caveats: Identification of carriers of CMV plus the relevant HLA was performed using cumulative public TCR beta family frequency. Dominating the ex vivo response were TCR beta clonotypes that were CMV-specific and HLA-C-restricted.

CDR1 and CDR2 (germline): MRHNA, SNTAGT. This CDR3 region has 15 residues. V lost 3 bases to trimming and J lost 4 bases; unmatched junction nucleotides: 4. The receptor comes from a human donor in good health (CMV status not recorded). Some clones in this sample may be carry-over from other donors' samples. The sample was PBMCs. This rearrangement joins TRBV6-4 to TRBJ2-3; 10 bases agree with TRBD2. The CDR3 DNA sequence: TGTGCCAGCAGTGAATCAGCGGGAGGGCCAGATACGCAGTATTTT. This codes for CASSESAGGPDTQYF.